The 29 T cell receptor beta chains presented below share a single source sample, sequenced in a study of cytomegalovirus exposure and HLA in healthy donors. The PCR was carried out with 60 Vbeta primers and 13 Jbeta primers. Generated by immunoSEQ multiplex PCR, the TCRdb table keeps only in-frame clones and is missing some. The data show 75,000 to 100,000 clones, over 65% seen once. Source material: PBMCs. The receptor source for this set is a man in his 60s in good health and CMV-seropositive.

The gene calls are TRBV6-5 and TRBJ1-6; D gene uncertain. The ends were cut back, 7 bases at V and 4 bases at J, with 8 bases in the middle. Germline V lookup: CDR1 MNHEY, CDR2 SVGAGI. The CDR3 sequence is 13 residues long. In DNA form, the CDR3 reads TGTGCCAGCACGGCAGGTTATAATTCACCCCTCCACTTT. Translating it yields CASTAGYNSPLHF.

Of note for this clone: The junction departs from the called germline gene at one end, perhaps through a read error. The chain joins TRBV7-2 to TRBJ2-3, with 8 bases aligning to TRBD2. The CDR3 is made up of 13 amino acids. Germline-derived CDR1 and CDR2 are SGHTA and FQGNSA. This CDR3 reads CASSLVVAGFQDF. The CDR3 region has the DNA TGTGCCAGCAGCTTAGTAGTAGCGGGGTTTCAGGATTTT.

The chain combines TRBV29-1 with TRBJ2-5, with 7 nucleotides matching TRBD1. The DNA end is a closer match to TRBJ2-7, so the J assignment may be wrong. The germline V gene has CDR1 SQVTM and CDR2 ANQGSEA. CDR3 length: 13 residues. CDR3 coding DNA: TGCAGCGTTGAGGACGACAGGGTCTACGAGCAGTACTTC. Translation: CSVEDDRVYEQYF.

This clone was recorded a few times. The CDR3 reads CASSRYRGRDEKLFF. For the CDR3, the DNA is TGCGCCAGCAGCAGATACAGGGGGCGCGATGAAAAACTGTTTTTT. The chain carries TRBV4-3 and TRBJ1-4, with 9 bases that match TRBD1. Losses at the gene ends were 5 bases for V and 6 bases for J; bases not matched to a gene: 7. Germline V gene sequence: CDR1 LGHNA, CDR2 YSLEER. This CDR3 region has 15 residues.

The rearrangement joins TRBV19 to TRBJ1-2; D is uncertain. CDR1 and CDR2 from the germline V gene are LNHDA and SQIVND (reference sequence). The CDR3 has 13 residues. Deletions cut 3 bases from V and 4 bases from J, with 9 bases between. DNA of the CDR3: TGTGCCAGTAGTATTTTATCCGGCTATGGCTACACCTTC. Translation gives CASSILSGYGYTF.

This chain links TRBV11-2 with TRBJ1-1; D perhaps matches TRBD1 (6 bases). Trimming took 1 base from V and 1 from J, leaving 10 bases between them. This CDR3 is 15 amino acids long. Looked up from germline, CDR1 is SGHAT and CDR2 is FQNNGV. In DNA, the CDR3 is TGTGCCAGCAGCTTAGGTGGGGGCAAGAACACTGAAGCTTTCTTT. It encodes CASSLGGGKNTEAFF.

V usage is TRBV6-1 and J usage is TRBJ1-5; D unresolved. The CDR3 has 14 amino acids. CDR1 is MNHNS and CDR2 is SASEGT in the germline V gene. With 7 bases removed from V and 0 bases from J, the gap between germline ends came to 10 bases. The CDR3 bases are TGTGCCAGCATGGAGGGATATAGCAATCAGCCCCAGCATTTT. Translation gives CASMEGYSNQPQHF.

The chain employs TRBV4-1 and TRBJ1-1; 10 bases match TRBD1. Germline loops: CDR1 MGHRA, CDR2 YSYEKL. This CDR3 has 14 amino acids. V shed 1 base and J 11 bases; nucleotides not matched to a gene: 7. DNA of the CDR3: TGCGCCAGCAGCCAAGGACAGGGGGCATCGTGGGCTTTCTTT. It translates to CASSQGQGASWAFF.

In its sample, this clone was seen a few times. The chain is built from TRBV21-1 and TRBJ1-1. TRBV21-1 is termed a pseudogene. The CDR3 is 15 amino acids. The CDR3 DNA is TGTGCCAGCAGCAAAGGAGGTACCTTGAACACTGAAGCTTTCTTT. It yields the protein CASSKGGTLNTEAFF.

This chain links TRBV7-6 with TRBJ2-1, with 8 bases identical to TRBD2. The V gene end was trimmed by 5 bases and the J gene end by 6 bases; junction bases not matched to a gene: 12. The germline V gene has CDR1 SGHVS and CDR2 FNYEAQ. The CDR3 is 16 residues long. The chain's CDR3 is CASSRRRGGEGNEQFF. Here the CDR3 DNA reads TGTGCCAGCAGCCGCCGACGGGGGGGGGAAGGCAATGAGCAGTTCTTC.

The chain combines TRBV29-1 with TRBJ1-2; 9 nucleotides line up with TRBD1. The ends lost 5 bases at V and 4 bases at J; junction bases unmatched: 5. The CDR3 is 13 amino acids. Per germline, CDR1 SQVTM and CDR2 ANQGSEA. The CDR3 loop is CSVMDRGRYGYTF. The CDR3 nucleotides read TGCAGCGTTATGGACAGGGGACGCTATGGCTACACCTTC.

This chain uses TRBV30 with TRBJ2-5; possible D gene TRBD2, 5 bases. V was pared by 1 base and J by 7 bases, with 16 bases between. Germline-derived CDR1 and CDR2 are GTSNPN and SVGIG (reference sequence). The CDR3 has 14 residues. Written as DNA, the CDR3 is TGTGCCTGGAGTGCTCGGCCCGACCGGGGGACCCAGTACTTC. Translated: CAWSARPDRGTQYF.

The CDR3 nucleotides read TGTGCTAGTGGTAGGGGACAGGGGGGCACCGGGGAGCTGTTTTTT. Translation: CASGRGQGGTGELFF. The rearrangement uses TRBV12-5 and TRBJ2-2; 11 bases map to TRBD1. Germline V gene lookup returns CDR1 LGHNT and CDR2 FRNRAP. The V gene end was trimmed by 5 bases and the J gene end by 4 bases; junction bases not matched to a gene: 3. This CDR3 is built from 15 residues.

The chain recombines TRBV5-1 with TRBJ1-2; 11 bases agree with TRBD1. Germline trimming cut 4 bases from V and 6 bases from J; bases unmatched to any gene: 2. The CDR3 runs to 13 residues. Germline V gene sequence: CDR1 SGHRS, CDR2 YFSETQ. CDR3 in amino acids: CASSRGQGDGYTF. CDR3 nucleotides: TGCGCCAGCAGCAGGGGACAGGGGGATGGCTACACCTTC.

V and J are TRBV2 and TRBJ1-5, with D unresolved. The CDR3 loop spans 15 amino acids. V dropped 2 bases and J dropped 7 bases, with 15 bases sitting between them. The germline V gene has CDR1 SNHLY and CDR2 FYNNEI. DNA of the CDR3: TGTGCCAGCAGTGAAAACACCGGCGGCGGACAGCCCCAGCATTTT. Amino acids: CASSENTGGGQPQHF.

This chain joins TRBV27 and TRBJ2-5, with 10 bases identical to TRBD1. The CDR3 covers 14 residues. Trimming took 6 bases from V and 4 from J; bases not matched to a gene: 5. Germline values: CDR1 MNHEY, CDR2 SMNVEV (reference sequence). This CDR3 is CASRRQGAGETQYF. The CDR3 nucleotides read TGTGCCAGCAGACGACAGGGGGCAGGAGAGACCCAGTACTTC.

The V call is TRBV19, the J call TRBJ2-7; D possibly corresponds to TRBD1 (6 bases). There are 13 residues in the CDR3. CDR1 and CDR2 (germline): LNHDA, SQIVND (reference sequence). Trimming took off 6 bases at V and 2 bases at J, with 11 bases between the two ends. Here the CDR3 reads CASSPDRAYEQYF. The CDR3 nucleotides are TGTGCCAGTAGCCCGGACAGAGCCTACGAGCAGTACTTC.

V gene TRBV4-1 combines with J gene TRBJ1-6; a possible D gene is TRBD1 (6 bases). The ends were cut back, 1 base at V and 11 bases at J, with 12 bases in the middle. The CDR3 is made up of 14 amino acids. Germline lookup yields CDR1 MGHRA and CDR2 YSYEKL. CDR3 DNA sequence: TGCGCCAGCAGCCAAGGAGGGGGAATTGCACCCCTCCACTTT. Its translation: CASSQGGGIAPLHF.

This clone was seen only a few times. The V call is TRBV7-6, the J call TRBJ1-1; D remains ambiguous. From germline, CDR1 is SGHVS and CDR2 FNYEAQ. CDR3 size: 15 residues. V lost 0 bases and J 0 bases, leaving 8 bases between the germline ends. The CDR3 here is CASSLAESMNTEAFF. The CDR3 DNA reads as TGTGCCAGCAGCTTAGCGGAGAGCATGAACACTGAAGCTTTCTTT.

This chain connects TRBV19 to TRBJ2-6, with 8 bases aligning to TRBD1. CDR1 LNHDA and CDR2 SQIVND come from the germline V gene (reference sequence). V shed 1 base, J shed 1 base, and the junction held 6 bases outside the gene matches. CDR3 length: 18 amino acids. CDR3 nucleotide sequence: TGTGCCAGTAGTATAGGTCCCGGGACAGGTTCTGGGGCCAACGTCCTGACTTTC. Encoded protein: CASSIGPGTGSGANVLTF.

This chain links TRBV6-6 with TRBJ2-7, with 7 bases aligning to TRBD1. The CDR3 length is 13 residues. J lost 1 base, V lost 6 bases, and 3 bases had no gene match. Germline CDR1 MNHNY, CDR2 SVGAGI (reference sequence). The CDR3 protein is CASSSRGSYEQYF. The CDR3 DNA follows: TGTGCCAGCAGCTCCAGGGGGTCCTACGAGCAGTACTTC.

This clone was detected a few times. The gene calls are TRBV7-6 and TRBJ2-3; 11 bases match TRBD2. Per the germline V gene, CDR1 is SGHVS and CDR2 is FNYEAQ. CDR3 length: 20 residues. J was trimmed by 0 bases and V by 0 bases; bases with no gene match: 11. The CDR3 nucleotides are TGTGCCAGCAGCTTAGCGCCTAGCGGGGGGTTGCTGAGGAGCACAGATACGCAGTATTTT. It specifies CASSLAPSGGLLRSTDTQYF.

The chain combines TRBV21-1 with TRBJ2-7; whether TRBD1, the table's D call, matches the DNA was not checked. TRBV21-1 counts as a pseudogene. This CDR3 is 15 amino acids long. The DNA of the CDR3 is TGTGCCAGCAGCAGATGGACAGGGATCTCCTACGAGCAGTACTTC. Its protein product is CASSRWTGISYEQYF.

The chain uses TRBV6-1 and TRBJ1-2, with 9 positions matching TRBD1. CDR1 is MNHNS, CDR2 SASEGT, per germline. V was clipped by 1 base and J by 5 bases; unmatched bases: 2. CDR3 length equals 14 residues. The CDR3, as DNA: TGTGCCAGCAGTGAAGGGACAGGGGTATATGGCTACACCTTC. It translates to CASSEGTGVYGYTF.

V gene TRBV19 combines with J gene TRBJ2-3; no clear D gene. CDR1 is LNHDA and CDR2 is SQIVND in the germline V gene (reference sequence). CDR3 size: 13 residues. Trimming removed 9 bases at V and 2 bases at J, with 12 bases between. The CDR3 nucleotides are TGTGCCAGCTCATCTATCCACACAGATACGCAGTATTTT. Translating it yields CASSSIHTDTQYF.

This sequence joins TRBV6-4 and TRBJ1-5; possible D gene TRBD1, 6 bases. The CDR3 contains 16 residues. The germline V gene encodes CDR1 MRHNA and CDR2 SNTAGT. The ends were cut back, 0 bases at V and 5 bases at J, with 14 bases in the middle. CDR3 sequence (DNA): TGTGCCAGCAGTGACTCAGGGGGGGCGAGGTATCAGCCCCAGCATTTT. Translated, it gives CASSDSGGARYQPQHF.

The CDR3 DNA follows: TGCGCCAGCAGCCAAGAATCCCTTGGAAGGGGACAGGGCCGCTACAATGAGCAGTTCTTC. Protein: CASSQESLGRGQGRYNEQFF. V is TRBV4-1 and J is TRBJ2-1, with TRBD1 matching over 9 bases. This CDR3 has 20 residues. Germline V gene sequence: CDR1 MGHRA, CDR2 YSYEKL. J was trimmed by 3 bases and V by 0 bases; bases with no gene match: 15.

The V and J genes are TRBV4-2 and TRBJ2-7; 8 bases fit TRBD1. With V trimmed by 3 bases and J by 6 bases, 7 bases remained unmatched. Germline V gene data show CDR1 as LGHNA and CDR2 as YNFKEQ. The CDR3 is 14 amino acids. The CDR3 here is CASSHQTGDTEQYF. The CDR3 bases are TGTGCCAGCAGCCACCAGACAGGGGATACCGAGCAGTACTTC.

This chain links TRBV18 with TRBJ2-7; D may be TRBD1 (5 bases). The ends were cut back, 2 bases at V and 5 bases at J, with 7 bases in the middle. The germline CDR1 and CDR2 sequences are KGHSH and LQKENI. The CDR3 consists of 12 residues. CDR3 sequence: CASSPSRDEQYF. In DNA, the CDR3 is TGTGCCAGCTCACCATCCAGGGACGAGCAGTACTTC.